This T cell receptor beta chain was captured by sequencing in a study of T cell changes during pregnancy in multiple sclerosis. The protocol was immunoSEQ multiplex PCR, while the TCRdb copy is restricted to in-frame clones and leaves out a portion. This sample has over 25,000 clones, with about nine tenths found just once. This clone was detected only once. This TCR derives from a female donor in good health, enrolled as a control in a pregnancy study. Sequencing used CD8+ T cells from peripheral blood mononuclear cells, obtained in the second trimester of pregnancy.

This CDR3 is CAWSLGQGREQYF. The CDR3 nucleotides are TGTGCCTGGAGCCTGGGACAGGGAAGAGAGCAGTACTTC. This sequence joins TRBV30 and TRBJ2-7; 9 bases fit TRBD1. The CDR3 consists of 13 residues. V was pared by 3 bases and J by 7 bases, with 7 bases of the junction left unmatched. CDR1 is GTSNPN, CDR2 SVGIG, per germline (reference sequence).